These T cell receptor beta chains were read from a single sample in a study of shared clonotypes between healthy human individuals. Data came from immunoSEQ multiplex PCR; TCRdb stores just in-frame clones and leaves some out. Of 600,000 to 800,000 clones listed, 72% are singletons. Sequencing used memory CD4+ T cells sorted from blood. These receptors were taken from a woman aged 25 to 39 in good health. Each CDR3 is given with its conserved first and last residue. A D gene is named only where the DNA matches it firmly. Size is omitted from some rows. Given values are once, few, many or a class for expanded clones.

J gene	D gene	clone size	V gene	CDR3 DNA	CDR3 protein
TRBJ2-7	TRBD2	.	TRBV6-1	TGTGCCAGCAGTGTAGGGCTAGCGGGTTCCTACGAGCAGTACTTC	CASSVGLAGSYEQYF
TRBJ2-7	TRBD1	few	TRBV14	TGTGCCAGCAGCCCGCGACAGGGACCATCATACGAGCAGTACTTC	CASSPRQGPSYEQYF
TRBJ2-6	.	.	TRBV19	TGTGCCAGTAGTTTTCGAAGTCCCTACTCTGGGGCCAACGTCCTGACTTTC	CASSFRSPYSGANVLTF
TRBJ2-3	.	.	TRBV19	TGTGCCAGTAGGGGACGGCGCGGAGATACGCAGTATTTT	CASRGRRGDTQYF
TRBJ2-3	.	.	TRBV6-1	TGTGCCAGCAGTGAAGCGGACGGCCCCCGCGCAGATACGCAGTATTTT	CASSEADGPRADTQYF
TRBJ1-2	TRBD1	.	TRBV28	TGTGCCAGCAGTTTAACGACAGGGAACTATGGCTACACCTTC	CASSLTTGNYGYTF
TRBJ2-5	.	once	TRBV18	TGTGCCAGCTCACCACTGGGAGAGACCCAGTACTTC	CASSPLGETQYF
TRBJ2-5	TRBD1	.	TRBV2	TGTGCCAGCAGACAGGGGGCCGGGGAGACCCAGTACTTC	CASRQGAGETQYF
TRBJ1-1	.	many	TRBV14	TGTGCCAGCAGCCAAATTCAAAACACTGAAGCTTTCTTT	CASSQIQNTEAFF
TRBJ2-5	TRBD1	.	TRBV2	TGTGCCAGCAGTTCAGGGGGTCAAGAGACCCAGTACTTC	CASSSGGQETQYF
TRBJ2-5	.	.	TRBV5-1	TGCGCCAGCAGCTTGTTTCAGGGGACTAACCAAGAGACCCAGTACTTC	CASSLFQGTNQETQYF
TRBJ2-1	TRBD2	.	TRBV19	TGTGCCAGTAGTATTACAGCGGGACGCACGGGGCAGTTCTTC	CASSITAGRTGQFF
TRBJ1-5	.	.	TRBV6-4	TGTGCCAGCAGTGCCGACCTTGGGGTGACCCAGCATTTT	CASSADLGVTQHF
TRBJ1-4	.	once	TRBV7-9	TGTGCCAGCAGCTTCAGGGGCGGCCGAGAAAAACTGTTTTTT	CASSFRGGREKLFF
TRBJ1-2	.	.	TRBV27	TGTGCCAGCAGTTTTCTGGGTCTTCGTGACTACACCTTC	CASSFLGLRDYTF
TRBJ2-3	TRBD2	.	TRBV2	TGTGCCAGCAGCTTCGGCGGACTAGCGGGAGTTAATCCAGATACGCAGTATTTT	CASSFGGLAGVNPDTQYF
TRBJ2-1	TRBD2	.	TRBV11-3	TGTGCCAGCAGCTCCCCTAGCGGGAACCTCTACGGTGAGCAGTTCTTC	CASSSPSGNLYGEQFF
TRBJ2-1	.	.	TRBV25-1	TGTGCCAGCATCGAGGGAGTTCCCCCGAACGATGAGCAGTTCTTC	CASIEGVPPNDEQFF
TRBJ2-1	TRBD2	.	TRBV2	TGTGCCAGCAGTGAATTAGCGGGAGGGCCTGGTGAGCAGTTCTTC	CASSELAGGPGEQFF
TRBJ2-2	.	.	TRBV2	TGTGCCAGCAGTGAAGCCAGGGGTGATACCGGGGAGCTGTTTTTT	CASSEARGDTGELFF
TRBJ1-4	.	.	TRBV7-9	TGTGCCAGCAGCTTAGGATCCCAGACAACTAATGAAAAACTGTTTTTT	CASSLGSQTTNEKLFF
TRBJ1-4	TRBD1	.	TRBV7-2	TGTGCCAGCAGCTCGGGACAGATGCCTAATGAAAAACTGTTTTTT	CASSSGQMPNEKLFF
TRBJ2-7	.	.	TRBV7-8	TGTGCCAGCAGCTCCCGCCCCGGAGTCTACGAGCAGTACTTC	CASSSRPGVYEQYF
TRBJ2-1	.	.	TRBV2	TGTGCCAGCAGTGAAATTTCCCAAGAGCAGTTCTTC	CASSEISQEQFF